This T cell receptor beta chain appears in the sequencing data of a study of T cell responses to AZD1222 COVID-19 vaccine. Study observations and caveats: Close to half of spike-specific TCRs reportedly recognize unmutated variant regions. Spike-spanning, vaccine-associated CD4 TCRs were dominant at 160-218 and 743-854. Repertoires were obtained only post-peak T cell response.

From germline, CDR1 is SGDLS and CDR2 YYNGEE. The length of the CDR3 is 15 residues. The V and J ends lost 4 bases and 1 base respectively, with 14 bases between them. Profiled with immunoSEQ multiplex PCR; TCRdb holds only in-frame clones, not every one. The sample records 120,000 or so clones, roughly 88% being singletons. As concerns this clone: Its antigen is unknown.

Sequenced material: peripheral blood, taken 28 days after the second AZD1222 dose. This chain joins TRBV9 and TRBJ2-5; perhaps TRBD1 as D (5 bases). The source of this sequence is an adult who received the AZD1222 COVID-19 vaccine. CDR3 sequence reads: CASSPHPDSQETQYF. In DNA, the CDR3 is TGTGCCAGCAGCCCACATCCCGACAGCCAAGAGACCCAGTACTTC.